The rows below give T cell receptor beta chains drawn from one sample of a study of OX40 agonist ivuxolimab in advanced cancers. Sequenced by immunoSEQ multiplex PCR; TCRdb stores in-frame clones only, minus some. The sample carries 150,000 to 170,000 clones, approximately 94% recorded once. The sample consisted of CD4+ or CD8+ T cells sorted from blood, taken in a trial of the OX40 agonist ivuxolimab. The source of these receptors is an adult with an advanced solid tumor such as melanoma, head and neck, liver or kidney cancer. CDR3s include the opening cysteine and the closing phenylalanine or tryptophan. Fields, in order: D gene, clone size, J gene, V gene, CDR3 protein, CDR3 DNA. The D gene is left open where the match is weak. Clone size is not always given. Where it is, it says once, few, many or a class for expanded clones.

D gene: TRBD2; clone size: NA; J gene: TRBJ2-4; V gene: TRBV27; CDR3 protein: CASGPYLAGGNIQYF; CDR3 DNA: TGTGCCAGCGGTCCCTACCTAGCGGGAGGAAACATTCAGTACTTC
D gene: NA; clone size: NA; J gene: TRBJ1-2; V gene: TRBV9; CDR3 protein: CASSVAGGYGYTF; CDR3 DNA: TGTGCCAGCAGCGTAGCAGGAGGCTATGGCTACACCTTC
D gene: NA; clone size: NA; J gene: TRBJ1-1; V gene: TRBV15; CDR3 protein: CATSTINTEAFF; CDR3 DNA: TGTGCCACCAGCACTATTAACACTGAAGCTTTCTTT
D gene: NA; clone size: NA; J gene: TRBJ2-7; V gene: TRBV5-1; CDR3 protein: CASSPEDSSYEQYF; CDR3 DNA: TGCGCCAGCAGCCCGGAGGACAGTTCCTACGAGCAGTACTTC
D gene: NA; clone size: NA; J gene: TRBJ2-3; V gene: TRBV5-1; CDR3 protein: CASRGPTDTQYF; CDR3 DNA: TGCGCCAGCAGGGGACCCACAGATACGCAGTATTTT
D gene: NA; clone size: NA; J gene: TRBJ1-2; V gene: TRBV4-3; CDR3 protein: CASSQDPTGPVYGYTF; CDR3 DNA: TGCGCCAGCAGCCAAGATCCCACAGGCCCGGTCTATGGCTACACCTTC
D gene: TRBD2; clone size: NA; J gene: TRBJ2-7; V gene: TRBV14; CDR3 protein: CASSQGYSGAPYEQYF; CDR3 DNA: TGTGCCAGCAGCCAAGGCTACAGCGGGGCCCCCTACGAGCAGTACTTC
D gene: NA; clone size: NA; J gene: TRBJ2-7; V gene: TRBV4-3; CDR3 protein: CASSQEGVSYEQYF; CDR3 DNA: TGCGCCAGCAGCCAGGAGGGGGTATCCTACGAGCAGTACTTC
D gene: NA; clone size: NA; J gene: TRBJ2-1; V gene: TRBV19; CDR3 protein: CASIARSGTYNEQFF; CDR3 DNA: TGTGCCAGTATTGCAAGATCCGGCACCTACAATGAGCAGTTCTTC
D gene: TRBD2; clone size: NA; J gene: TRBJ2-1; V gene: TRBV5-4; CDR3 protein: CASSLKVAGGVGNEQFF; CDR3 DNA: TGTGCCAGCAGCTTGAAGGTAGCGGGGGGTGTGGGCAATGAGCAGTTCTTC
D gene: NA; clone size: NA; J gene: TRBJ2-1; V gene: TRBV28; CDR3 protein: CASRTSRDFPTNEQFF; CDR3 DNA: TGTGCCAGCAGGACCTCCCGGGACTTTCCAACCAATGAGCAGTTCTTC
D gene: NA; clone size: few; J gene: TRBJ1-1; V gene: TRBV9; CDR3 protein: CASESGLMNTEAFF; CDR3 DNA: TGTGCCAGCGAGAGTGGACTCATGAACACTGAAGCTTTCTTT
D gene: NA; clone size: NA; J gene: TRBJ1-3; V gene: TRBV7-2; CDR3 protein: CASSYRTVSGNTIYF; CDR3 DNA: TGTGCCAGCAGCTACCGGACAGTCTCTGGAAACACCATATATTTT
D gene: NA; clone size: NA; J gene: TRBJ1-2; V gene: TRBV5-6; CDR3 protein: CASSLPQGLEGYTF; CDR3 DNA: TGTGCCAGCAGCTTACCGCAGGGGTTGGAAGGCTACACCTTC
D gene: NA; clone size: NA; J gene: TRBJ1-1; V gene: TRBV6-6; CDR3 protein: CASSPSFNTEAFF; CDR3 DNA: TGTGCCAGCAGTCCTTCGTTTAACACTGAAGCTTTCTTT
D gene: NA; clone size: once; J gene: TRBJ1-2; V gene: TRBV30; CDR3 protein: CAWRVGYGFQNYGYTF; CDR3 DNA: TGTGCCTGGAGGGTAGGGTACGGGTTCCAAAACTATGGCTACACCTTC
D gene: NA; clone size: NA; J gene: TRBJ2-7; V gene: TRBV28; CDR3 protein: CASSLPRYEQYF; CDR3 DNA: TGTGCCAGCAGTTTACCTCGATACGAGCAGTACTTC
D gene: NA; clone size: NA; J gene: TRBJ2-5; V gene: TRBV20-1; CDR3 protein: CSARSQETQYF; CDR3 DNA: TGCAGTGCTAGGTCCCAGGAGACCCAGTACTTC
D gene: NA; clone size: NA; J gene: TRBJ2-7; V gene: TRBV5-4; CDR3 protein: CASSLELQAEEQYF; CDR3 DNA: TGTGCCAGCAGCTTGGAATTGCAGGCGGAGGAGCAGTACTTC
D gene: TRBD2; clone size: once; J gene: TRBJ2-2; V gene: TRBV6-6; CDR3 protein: CASSASGGVGGELFF; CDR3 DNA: TGTGCCAGCAGTGCCAGCGGGGGGGTTGGCGGGGAGCTGTTTTTT
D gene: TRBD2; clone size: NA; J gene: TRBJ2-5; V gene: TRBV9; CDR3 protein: CASSVGGGTSGSQETQYF; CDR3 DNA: TGTGCCAGCAGCGTAGGCGGTGGGACTAGCGGATCCCAAGAGACCCAGTACTTC
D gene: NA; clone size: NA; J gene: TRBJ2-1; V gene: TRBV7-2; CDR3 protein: CASSLKGGPYNEQFF; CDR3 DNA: TGTGCCAGCAGCTTAAAGGGGGGACCTTACAATGAGCAGTTCTTC
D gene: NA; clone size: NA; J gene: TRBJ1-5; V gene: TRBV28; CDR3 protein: CASSSLEGPYSNQPQHF; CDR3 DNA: TGTGCCAGCAGTTCCCTGGAAGGGCCATATAGCAATCAGCCCCAGCATTTT
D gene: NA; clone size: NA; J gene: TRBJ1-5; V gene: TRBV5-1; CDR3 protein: CASSPPGGQPQHF; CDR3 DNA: TGCGCCAGCAGCCCCCCTGGGGGCCAGCCCCAGCATTTT
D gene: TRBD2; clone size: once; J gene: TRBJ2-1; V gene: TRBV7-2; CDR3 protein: CASSRRGGGSSYNEQFF; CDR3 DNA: TGTGCCAGCAGCCGGCGAGGAGGCGGGAGCTCCTACAATGAGCAGTTCTTC
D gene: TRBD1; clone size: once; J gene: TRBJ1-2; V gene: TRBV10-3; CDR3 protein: CAITGTGIGYGYTF; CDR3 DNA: TGTGCCATCACCGGGACAGGGATAGGCTATGGCTACACCTTC
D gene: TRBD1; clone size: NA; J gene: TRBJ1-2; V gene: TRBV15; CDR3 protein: CATSRDREDGYTF; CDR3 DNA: TGTGCCACCAGCAGGGACAGGGAAGATGGCTACACCTTC
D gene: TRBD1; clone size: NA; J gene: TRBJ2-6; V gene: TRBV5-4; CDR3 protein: CASYTMTGGRSGANVLTF; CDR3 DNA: TGTGCCAGTTATACGATGACAGGGGGGCGCTCTGGGGCCAACGTCCTGACTTTC
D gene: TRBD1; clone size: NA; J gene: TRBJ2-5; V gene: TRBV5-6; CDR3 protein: CASSLQGPNQETQYF; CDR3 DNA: TGTGCCAGCAGCTTACAGGGGCCAAACCAAGAGACCCAGTACTTC
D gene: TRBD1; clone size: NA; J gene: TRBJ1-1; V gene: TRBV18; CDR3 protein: CASSPRTGMDTEAFF; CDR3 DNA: TGTGCCAGCTCACCCCGGACAGGGATGGACACTGAAGCTTTCTTT
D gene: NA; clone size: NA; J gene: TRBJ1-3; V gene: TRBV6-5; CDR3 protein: CASSYAGFSGNTIYF; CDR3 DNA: TGTGCCAGCAGTTACGCAGGCTTCTCTGGAAACACCATATATTTT
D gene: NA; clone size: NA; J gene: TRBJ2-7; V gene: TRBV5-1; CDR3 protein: CASSLGVQAYEQYF; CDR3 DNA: TGCGCCAGCAGCTTGGGTGTACAGGCCTACGAGCAGTACTTC
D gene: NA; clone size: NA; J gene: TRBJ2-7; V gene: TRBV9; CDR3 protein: CASSVGPGLPYEQYF; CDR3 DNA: TGTGCCAGCAGCGTAGGTCCGGGGCTCCCCTACGAGCAGTACTTC
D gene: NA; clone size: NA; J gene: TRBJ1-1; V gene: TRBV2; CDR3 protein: CASSEEGRGSEAFF; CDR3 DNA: TGTGCCAGCAGTGAAGAGGGCAGGGGATCTGAAGCTTTCTTT
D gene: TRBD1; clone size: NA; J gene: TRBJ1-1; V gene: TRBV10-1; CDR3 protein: CASSEARGNVAEAFF; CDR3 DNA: TGCGCCAGCAGTGAAGCCAGGGGGAACGTGGCCGAAGCTTTCTTT
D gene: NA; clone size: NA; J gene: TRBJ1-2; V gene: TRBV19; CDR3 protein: CASSMRWDTSNYGYTF; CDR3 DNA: TGTGCCAGTAGTATGAGGTGGGACACTTCTAACTATGGCTACACCTTC
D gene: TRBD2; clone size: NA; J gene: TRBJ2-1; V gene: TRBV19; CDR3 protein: CASSMWGTSGRNEQFF; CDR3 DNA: TGTGCCAGTAGTATGTGGGGAACTAGCGGGAGAAATGAGCAGTTCTTC
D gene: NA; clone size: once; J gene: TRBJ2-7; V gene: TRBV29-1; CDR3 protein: CSVGPGPYEQYF; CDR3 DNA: TGCAGCGTTGGTCCGGGCCCCTACGAGCAGTACTTC
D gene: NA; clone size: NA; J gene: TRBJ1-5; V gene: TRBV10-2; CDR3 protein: CASSEFQGHQPQHF; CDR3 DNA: TGCGCCAGCAGTGAGTTCCAGGGGCATCAGCCCCAGCATTTT
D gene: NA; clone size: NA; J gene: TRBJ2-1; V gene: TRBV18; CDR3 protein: CASSPLAAYNEQFF; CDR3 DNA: TGTGCCAGCTCACCACTAGCGGCCTACAATGAGCAGTTCTTC
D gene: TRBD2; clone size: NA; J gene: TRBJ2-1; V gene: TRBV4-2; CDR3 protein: CASSQILAGVGNEQFF; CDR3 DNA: TGTGCCAGCAGCCAAATCCTAGCGGGGGTTGGCAATGAGCAGTTCTTC
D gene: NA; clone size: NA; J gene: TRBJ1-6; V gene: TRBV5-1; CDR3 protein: CASSLSPDIGNSPLHF; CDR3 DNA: TGCGCCAGCAGCTTGAGTCCGGATATCGGGAATTCACCCCTCCACTTT
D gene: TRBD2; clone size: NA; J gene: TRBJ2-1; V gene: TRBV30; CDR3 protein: CAWSLRLAGGPGNEQFF; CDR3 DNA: TGTGCCTGGAGTCTCAGGCTAGCGGGAGGGCCTGGGAATGAGCAGTTCTTC
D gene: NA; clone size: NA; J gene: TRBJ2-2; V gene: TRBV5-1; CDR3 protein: CASSLASGDTGELFF; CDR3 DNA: TGCGCCAGCAGCTTGGCCTCTGGGGACACCGGGGAGCTGTTTTTT
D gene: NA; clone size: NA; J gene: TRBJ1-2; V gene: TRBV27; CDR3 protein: CASSFSDSYGYTF; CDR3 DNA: TGTGCCAGCAGTTTCTCGGACAGCTATGGCTACACCTTC
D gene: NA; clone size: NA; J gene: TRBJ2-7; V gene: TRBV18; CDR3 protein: CASSPQEAGGSSYEQYF; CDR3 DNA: TGTGCCAGCTCACCACAGGAGGCAGGAGGTTCCTCTTACGAGCAGTACTTC
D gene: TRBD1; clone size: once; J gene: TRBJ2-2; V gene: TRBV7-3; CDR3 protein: CASSRTGVTNTGELFF; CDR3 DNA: TGTGCCAGCAGCCGAACAGGGGTAACGAACACCGGGGAGCTGTTTTTT
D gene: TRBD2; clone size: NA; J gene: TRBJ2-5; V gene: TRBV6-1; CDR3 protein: CASSPGLEETQYF; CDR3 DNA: TGTGCCAGCAGCCCCGGACTAGAAGAGACCCAGTACTTC
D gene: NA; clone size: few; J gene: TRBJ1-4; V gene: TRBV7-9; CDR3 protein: CASSLGQNFLTTNEKLFF; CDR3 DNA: TGTGCCAGCAGCCTTGGACAGAACTTCCTAACAACTAATGAAAAACTGTTTTTT